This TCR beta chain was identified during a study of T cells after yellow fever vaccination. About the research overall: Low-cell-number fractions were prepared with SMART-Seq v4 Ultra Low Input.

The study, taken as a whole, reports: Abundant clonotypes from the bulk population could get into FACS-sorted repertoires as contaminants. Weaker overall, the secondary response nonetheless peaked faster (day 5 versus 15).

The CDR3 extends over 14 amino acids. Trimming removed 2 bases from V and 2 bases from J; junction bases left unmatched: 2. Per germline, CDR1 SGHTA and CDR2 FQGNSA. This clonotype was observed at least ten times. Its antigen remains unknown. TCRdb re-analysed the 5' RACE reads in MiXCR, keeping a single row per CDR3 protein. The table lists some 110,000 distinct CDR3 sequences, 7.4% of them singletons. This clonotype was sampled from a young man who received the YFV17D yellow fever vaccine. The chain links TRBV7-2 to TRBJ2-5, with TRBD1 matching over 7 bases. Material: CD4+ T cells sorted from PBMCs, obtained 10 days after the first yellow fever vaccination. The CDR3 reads CASSLFRGQETQYF. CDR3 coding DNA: TGTGCCAGCAGCTTATTCAGGGGGCAAGAGACCCAGTACTTC.